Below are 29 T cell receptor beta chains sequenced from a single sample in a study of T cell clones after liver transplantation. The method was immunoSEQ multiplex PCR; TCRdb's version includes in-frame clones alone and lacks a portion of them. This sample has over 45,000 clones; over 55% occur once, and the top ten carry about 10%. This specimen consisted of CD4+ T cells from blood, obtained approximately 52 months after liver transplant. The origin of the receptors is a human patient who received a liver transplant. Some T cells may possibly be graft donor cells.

The chain's CDR3 is CATSRDLGEPQYF. The DNA of the CDR3 is TGTGCCACCAGCAGAGATTTGGGGGAACCGCAGTACTTC. The chain joins TRBV15 to TRBJ2-7; the D gene could be TRBD1 or TRBD2 (5 bases each). The CDR3 sequence is 13 residues long. Germline V gene sequence: CDR1 LNHNV, CDR2 YYDKDF (reference sequence). The germline V and J ends were trimmed by 0 bases and 9 bases, with 12 bases remaining between them.

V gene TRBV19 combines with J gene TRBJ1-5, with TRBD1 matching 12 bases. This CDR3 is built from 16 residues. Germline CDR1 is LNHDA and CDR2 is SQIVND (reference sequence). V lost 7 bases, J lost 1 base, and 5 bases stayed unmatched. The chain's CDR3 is CASNPGQGASNQPQHF. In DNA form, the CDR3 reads TGTGCCAGTAATCCGGGACAGGGGGCGAGCAATCAGCCCCAGCATTTT. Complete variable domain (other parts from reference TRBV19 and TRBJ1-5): DGGITQSPKYLFRKEGQNVTLSCEQNLNHDAMYWYRQDPGQGLRLIYYSQIVNDFQKGDIAEGYSVSREKKESFPLTVTSAQKNPTAFYLCASNPGQGASNQPQHFGDGTRLSIL.

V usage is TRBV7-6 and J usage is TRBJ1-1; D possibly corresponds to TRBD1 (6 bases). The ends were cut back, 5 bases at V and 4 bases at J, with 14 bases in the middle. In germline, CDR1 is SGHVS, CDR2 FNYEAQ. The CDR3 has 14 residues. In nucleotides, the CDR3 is TGTGCCAGCAGCGCGGGACACCGCGCCACTGAAGCTTTCTTT. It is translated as CASSAGHRATEAFF.

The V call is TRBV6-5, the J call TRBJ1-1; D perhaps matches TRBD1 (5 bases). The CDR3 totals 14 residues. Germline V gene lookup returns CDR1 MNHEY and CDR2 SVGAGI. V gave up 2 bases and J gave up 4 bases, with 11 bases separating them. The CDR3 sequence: CASSYDSLSTEAFF. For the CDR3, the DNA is TGTGCCAGCAGTTACGACAGTCTGAGCACTGAAGCTTTCTTT.

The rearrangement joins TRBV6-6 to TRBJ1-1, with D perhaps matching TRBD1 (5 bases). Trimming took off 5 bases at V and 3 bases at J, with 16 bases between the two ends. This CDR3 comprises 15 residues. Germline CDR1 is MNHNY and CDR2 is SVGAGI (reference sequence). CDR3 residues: CASSDHNVGDTEAFF. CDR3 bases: TGTGCCAGCAGTGATCACAACGTGGGGGACACTGAAGCTTTCTTT.

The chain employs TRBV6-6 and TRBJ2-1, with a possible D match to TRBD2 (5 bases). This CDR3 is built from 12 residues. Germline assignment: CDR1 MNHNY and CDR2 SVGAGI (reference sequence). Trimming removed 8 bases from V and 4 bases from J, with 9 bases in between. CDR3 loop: CASGKRYNEQFF. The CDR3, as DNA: TGTGCCAGCGGTAAGCGGTACAATGAGCAGTTCTTC.

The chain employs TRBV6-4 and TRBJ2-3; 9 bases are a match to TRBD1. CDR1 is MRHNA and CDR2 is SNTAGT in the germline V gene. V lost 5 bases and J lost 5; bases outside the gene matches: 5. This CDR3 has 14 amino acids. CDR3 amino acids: CASSTDRGGDTQYF. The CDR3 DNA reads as TGTGCCAGCAGTACGGACAGGGGAGGAGATACGCAGTATTTT.

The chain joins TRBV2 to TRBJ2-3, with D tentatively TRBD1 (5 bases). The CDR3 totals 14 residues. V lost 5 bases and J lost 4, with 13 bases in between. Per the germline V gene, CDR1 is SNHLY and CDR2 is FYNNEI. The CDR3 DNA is TGTGCCAGCAGTCTGGGCCAGGGTCCAGATACGCAGTATTTT. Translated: CASSLGQGPDTQYF.

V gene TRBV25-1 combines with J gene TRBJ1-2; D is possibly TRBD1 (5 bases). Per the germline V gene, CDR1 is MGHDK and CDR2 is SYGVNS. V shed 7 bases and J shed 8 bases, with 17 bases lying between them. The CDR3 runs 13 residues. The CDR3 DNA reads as TGTGCCAGCACGGGGGGGGATGGGAGAGGCTACACCTTC. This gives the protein CASTGGDGRGYTF.

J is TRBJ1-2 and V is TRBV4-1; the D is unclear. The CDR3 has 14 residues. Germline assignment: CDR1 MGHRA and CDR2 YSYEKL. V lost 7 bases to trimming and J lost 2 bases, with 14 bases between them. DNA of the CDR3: TGCGCCAGCACCCCAACCCAAGAGAACTATGGCTACACCTTC. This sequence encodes CASTPTQENYGYTF.

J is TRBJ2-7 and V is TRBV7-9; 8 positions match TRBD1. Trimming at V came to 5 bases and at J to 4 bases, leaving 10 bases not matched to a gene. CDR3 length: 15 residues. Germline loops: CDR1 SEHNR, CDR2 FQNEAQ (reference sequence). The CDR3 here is CASSTIQGAGYEQYF. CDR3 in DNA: TGTGCCAGCAGCACCATCCAGGGGGCGGGGTACGAGCAGTACTTC.

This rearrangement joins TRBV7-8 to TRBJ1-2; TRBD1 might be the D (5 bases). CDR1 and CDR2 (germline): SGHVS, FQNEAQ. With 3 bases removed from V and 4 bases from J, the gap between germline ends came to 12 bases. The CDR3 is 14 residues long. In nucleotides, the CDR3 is TGTGCCAGCAGCTTTCGGGACGGAGGCTATGGCTACACCTTC. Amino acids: CASSFRDGGYGYTF.

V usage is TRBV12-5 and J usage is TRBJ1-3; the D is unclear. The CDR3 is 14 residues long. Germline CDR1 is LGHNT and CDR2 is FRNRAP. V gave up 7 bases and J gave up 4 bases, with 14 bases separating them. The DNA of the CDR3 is TGTGCTAGTGCCCAAACGCCGGGGGGAAACACCATATATTTT. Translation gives CASAQTPGGNTIYF.

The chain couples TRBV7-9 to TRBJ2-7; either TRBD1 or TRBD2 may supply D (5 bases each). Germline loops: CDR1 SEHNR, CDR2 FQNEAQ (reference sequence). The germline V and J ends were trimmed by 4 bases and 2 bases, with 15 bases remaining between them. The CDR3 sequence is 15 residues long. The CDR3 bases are TGTGCCAGCAGCTCAGGCAGGGAGACCGCCTACGAGCAGTACTTC. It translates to CASSSGRETAYEQYF.

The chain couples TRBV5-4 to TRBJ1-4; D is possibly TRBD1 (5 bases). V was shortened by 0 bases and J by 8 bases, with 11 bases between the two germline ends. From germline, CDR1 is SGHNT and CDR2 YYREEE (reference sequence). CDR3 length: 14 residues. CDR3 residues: CASSLDRSHEKLFF. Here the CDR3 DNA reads TGTGCCAGCAGCTTGGACAGGTCCCACGAAAAACTGTTTTTT.

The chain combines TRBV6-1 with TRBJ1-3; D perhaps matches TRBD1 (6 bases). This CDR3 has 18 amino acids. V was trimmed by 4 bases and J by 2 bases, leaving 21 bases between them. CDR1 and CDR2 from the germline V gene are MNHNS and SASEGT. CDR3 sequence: CASSASWGGRVTGNTIYF. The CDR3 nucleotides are TGTGCCAGCAGTGCCTCTTGGGGGGGGCGCGTCACTGGAAACACCATATATTTT.

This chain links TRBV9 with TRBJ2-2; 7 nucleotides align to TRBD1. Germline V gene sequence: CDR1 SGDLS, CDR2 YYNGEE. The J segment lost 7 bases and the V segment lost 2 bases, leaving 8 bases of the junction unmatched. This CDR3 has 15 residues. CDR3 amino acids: CASSVAGGVSGELFF. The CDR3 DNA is TGTGCCAGCAGCGTGGCAGGGGGAGTTAGCGGGGAGCTGTTTTTT.

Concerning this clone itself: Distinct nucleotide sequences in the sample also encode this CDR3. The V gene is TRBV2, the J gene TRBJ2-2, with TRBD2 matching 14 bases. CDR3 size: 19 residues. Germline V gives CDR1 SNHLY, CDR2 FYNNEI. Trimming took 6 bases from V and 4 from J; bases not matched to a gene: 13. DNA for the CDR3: TGTGCCAGCAGCTTTGGGAGACTAGCGGGGGGGCGTCGCACCGGGGAGCTGTTTTTT. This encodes CASSFGRLAGGRRTGELFF.

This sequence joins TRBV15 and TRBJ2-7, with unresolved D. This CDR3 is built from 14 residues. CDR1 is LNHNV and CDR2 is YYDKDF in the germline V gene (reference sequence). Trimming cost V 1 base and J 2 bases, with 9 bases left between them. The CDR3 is CATSRVPVTYEQYF. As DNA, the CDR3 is TGTGCCACCAGCAGAGTCCCAGTGACCTACGAGCAGTACTTC.

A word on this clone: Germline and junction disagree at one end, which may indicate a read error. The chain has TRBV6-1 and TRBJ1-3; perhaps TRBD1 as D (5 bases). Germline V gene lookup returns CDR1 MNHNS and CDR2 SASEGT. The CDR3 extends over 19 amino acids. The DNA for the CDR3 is TGTGCCAGCGGTGAGCAAGGGGCGACACCCAAGAGCTCTGGAAACACCATATATTTT. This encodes CASGEQGATPKSSGNTIYF.

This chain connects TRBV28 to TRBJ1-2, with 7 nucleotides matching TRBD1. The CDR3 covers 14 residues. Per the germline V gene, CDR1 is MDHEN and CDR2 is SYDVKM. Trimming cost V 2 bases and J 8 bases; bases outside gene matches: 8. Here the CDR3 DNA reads TGTGCCAGCAGTTTACGACAGGGAGGGGGAGGCTACACCTTC. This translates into CASSLRQGGGGYTF.

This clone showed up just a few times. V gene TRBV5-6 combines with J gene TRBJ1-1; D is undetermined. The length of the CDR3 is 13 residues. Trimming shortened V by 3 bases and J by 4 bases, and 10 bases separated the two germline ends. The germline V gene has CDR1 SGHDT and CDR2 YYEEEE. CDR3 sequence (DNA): TGTGCCAGCAGCTCCGCCTGGGGCACTGAAGCTTTCTTT. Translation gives CASSSAWGTEAFF.

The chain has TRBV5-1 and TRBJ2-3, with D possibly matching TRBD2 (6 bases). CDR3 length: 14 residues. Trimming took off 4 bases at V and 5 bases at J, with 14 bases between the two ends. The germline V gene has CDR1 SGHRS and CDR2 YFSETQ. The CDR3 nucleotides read TGCGCCAGCAGCGTTGTGGCGGGAATAGATACGCAGTATTTT. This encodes CASSVVAGIDTQYF.

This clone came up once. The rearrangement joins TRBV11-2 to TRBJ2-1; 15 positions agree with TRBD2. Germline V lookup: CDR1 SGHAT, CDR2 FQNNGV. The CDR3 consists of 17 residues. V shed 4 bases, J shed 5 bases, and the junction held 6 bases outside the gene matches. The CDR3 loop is CASSSEGLAGGNNEQFF. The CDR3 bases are TGTGCCAGCAGCTCCGAGGGACTAGCGGGGGGAAACAATGAGCAGTTCTTC.

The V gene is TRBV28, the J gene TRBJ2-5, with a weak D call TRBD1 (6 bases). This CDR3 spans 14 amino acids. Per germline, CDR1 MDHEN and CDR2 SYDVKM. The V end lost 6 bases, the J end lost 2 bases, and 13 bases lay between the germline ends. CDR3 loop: CASSPGQKQETQYF. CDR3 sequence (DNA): TGTGCCAGCAGCCCTGGACAGAAACAAGAGACCCAGTACTTC.

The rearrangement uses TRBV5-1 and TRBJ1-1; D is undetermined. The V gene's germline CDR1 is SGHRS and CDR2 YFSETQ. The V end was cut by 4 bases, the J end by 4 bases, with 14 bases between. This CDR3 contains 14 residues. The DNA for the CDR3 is TGCGCCAGCAGCCCCCGGGCCTCCTTCACTGAAGCTTTCTTT. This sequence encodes CASSPRASFTEAFF.

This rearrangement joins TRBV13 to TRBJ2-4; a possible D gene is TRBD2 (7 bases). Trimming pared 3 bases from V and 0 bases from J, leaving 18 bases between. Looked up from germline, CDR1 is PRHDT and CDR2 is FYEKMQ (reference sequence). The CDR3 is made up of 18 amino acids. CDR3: CASSFNGGRTLAKNIQYF. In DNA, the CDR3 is TGTGCCAGCAGCTTTAACGGGGGGCGGACCTTAGCCAAAAACATTCAGTACTTC.

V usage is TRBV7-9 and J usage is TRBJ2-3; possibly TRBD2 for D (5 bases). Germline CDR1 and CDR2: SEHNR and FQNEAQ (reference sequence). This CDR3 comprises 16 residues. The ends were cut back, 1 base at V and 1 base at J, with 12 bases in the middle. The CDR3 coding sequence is TGTGCCAGCAGCTTAGGGGCTAGCTCAGGCACAGATACGCAGTATTTT. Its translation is CASSLGASSGTDTQYF. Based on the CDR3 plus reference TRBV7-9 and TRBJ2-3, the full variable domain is DTGVSQNPRHKITKRGQNVTFRCDPISEHNRLYWYRQTLGQGPEFLTYFQNEAQLEKSRLLSDRFSAERPKGSFSTLEIQRTEQGDSAMYLCASSLGASSGTDTQYFGPGTRLTVL.

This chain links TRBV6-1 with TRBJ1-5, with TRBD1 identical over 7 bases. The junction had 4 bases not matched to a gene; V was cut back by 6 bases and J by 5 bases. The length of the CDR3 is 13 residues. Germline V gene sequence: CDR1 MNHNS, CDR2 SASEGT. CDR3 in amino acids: CASRNRGDQPQHF. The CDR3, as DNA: TGTGCCAGCAGGAACAGGGGCGATCAGCCCCAGCATTTT.